This entry describes one TCR beta chain. Amplification used 60 Vbeta primers and 13 Jbeta primers. TCRdb keeps only in-frame clones here, not all; method: immunoSEQ multiplex PCR. The data contain about 140,000 clones, 60% to 85% of them singletons. The CDR3 totals 15 residues. The V end lost 0 bases, the J end lost 5 bases, and 14 bases lay between the germline ends. The germline V gene has CDR1 MGHRA and CDR2 YSYEKL. The data derive from a study of cytomegalovirus exposure and HLA in healthy donors. The chain carries TRBV4-1 and TRBJ2-7; D is perhaps TRBD1 (6 bases). The TCR was taken from a man aged 18 to 29 in good health and CMV-seronegative. The source material was PBMCs. CDR3 amino acids: CASSQDRQGRNEQYF. Here the CDR3 DNA reads TGCGCCAGCAGCCAAGATCGGCAGGGGAGAAACGAGCAGTACTTC.